This entry lists 27 T cell receptor beta chains sequenced from one sample in a study of T cell responses to AZD1222 COVID-19 vaccine. The table came from immunoSEQ multiplex PCR; TCRdb's copy has only in-frame clones and leaves some out. Here the sample spans 50,000 to 60,000 clones, approximately 80% being singletons. The material sequenced was peripheral blood, taken 28 days after the second AZD1222 dose. The origin of the receptors is an adult who received the AZD1222 COVID-19 vaccine.

The chain carries TRBV6-2 or TRBV6-3 and TRBJ2-4; D is possibly TRBD1 or TRBD2 (5 bases each). V dropped 6 bases and J dropped 1 base, with 10 bases sitting between them. Germline V gene data show CDR1 as MNHEY and CDR2 as SVGEGT. CDR3 length equals 14 residues. The CDR3 DNA follows: TGTGCCAGCAGCAGAGGGGTGGCCAAAAACATTCAGTACTTC. Encoded protein: CASSRGVAKNIQYF.

This clone was detected a few times. The V gene is TRBV28, the J gene TRBJ2-7; 10 bases match TRBD1. This CDR3 is 15 amino acids long. Unmatched junction bases numbered 5, after V lost 4 bases and J lost 2 bases. Germline V gene lookup returns CDR1 MDHEN and CDR2 SYDVKM. CDR3: CASSSTGGRTYEQYV. The CDR3 nucleotides are TGTGCCAGCAGTTCGACAGGGGGCAGGACCTACGAGCAGTACGTC.

The CDR3 DNA reads TGTGCCAGTAGTCAACAGGGGGCGAGTACTGAAGCTTTCTTT. Encoded protein: CASSQQGASTEAFF. This chain uses TRBV19 with TRBJ1-1, with 9 bases that match TRBD1. The CDR3 covers 14 residues. J lost 5 bases, V lost 5 bases, and 6 bases had no gene match. Germline assignment: CDR1 LNHDA and CDR2 SQIVND (reference sequence).

This chain joins TRBV11-2 and TRBJ1-2; perhaps TRBD1 as D (6 bases). The CDR3 spans 13 residues. V shed 5 bases and J shed 7 bases, with 14 bases lying between them. Germline assignment: CDR1 SGHAT and CDR2 FQNNGV. CDR3 loop: CASSATGLGGYTF. Here the CDR3 DNA reads TGTGCCAGCAGCGCAACAGGGCTCGGTGGCTACACCTTC.

The chain employs TRBV15 and TRBJ2-5, with 8 bases aligning to TRBD2. The CDR3 runs to 15 residues. Germline lookup yields CDR1 LNHNV and CDR2 YYDKDF (reference sequence). J lost 5 bases, V lost 7 bases, and 12 bases had no gene match. CDR3 in DNA: TGTGCCACCACCGGGACTAGAGGCTGGTCGGAGACCCAGTACTTC. As protein: CATTGTRGWSETQYF.

This clone has just a few counts. This chain connects TRBV19 to TRBJ1-5; D unclear. Trimming removed 6 bases from V and 1 base from J, with 10 bases in between. This CDR3 spans 14 amino acids. From germline, CDR1 is LNHDA and CDR2 SQIVND (reference sequence). The DNA of the CDR3 is TGTGCCAGTAGCGTCGACGGGAGCAATCAGCCCCAGCATTTT. Its translation: CASSVDGSNQPQHF.

V is TRBV9 and J is TRBJ2-2; possibly TRBD1 for D (5 bases). The CDR3 is made up of 14 amino acids. Between the trimmed V and J ends, which lost 2 bases and 5 bases, there was a span of 10 bases. Per the germline V gene, CDR1 is SGDLS and CDR2 is YYNGEE. The CDR3 protein is CASSVFAGTGELFF. CDR3 coding DNA: TGTGCCAGCAGCGTGTTTGCAGGGACCGGGGAGCTGTTTTTT. The full variable domain, in which reference TRBV9 and TRBJ2-2 provide the parts outside the CDR3, is DSGVTQTPKHLITATGQRVTLRCSPRSGDLSVYWYQQSLDQGLQFLIQYYNGEERAKGNILERFSAQQFPDLHSELNLSSLELGDSALYFCASSVFAGTGELFFGEGSRLTVL.

Only a few counts were recorded for this clone. The chain combines TRBV5-6 with TRBJ1-3; D might be TRBD1 (6 bases). The CDR3 consists of 16 residues. Germline lookup yields CDR1 SGHDT and CDR2 YYEEEE. Trimming pared 1 base from V and 2 bases from J, leaving 13 bases between. Written as DNA, the CDR3 is TGTGCCAGCAGCTTGTTTAGGGGGGCCGCTGGAAACACCATATATTTT. It specifies CASSLFRGAAGNTIYF.

The chain carries TRBV28 and TRBJ1-3; 7 nucleotides match TRBD1. Trimming took 6 bases from V and 0 from J; bases not matched to a gene: 5. This CDR3 contains 15 residues. Looked up from germline, CDR1 is MDHEN and CDR2 is SYDVKM. The CDR3 nucleotides read TGTGCCAGCAGGAAGGGGGCCTCCTCTGGAAACACCATATATTTT. It yields the protein CASRKGASSGNTIYF.

This clone has more than one count but fewer than ten. The chain links TRBV4-1 to TRBJ2-3; D is possibly TRBD2 (5 bases). Per the germline V gene, CDR1 is MGHRA and CDR2 is YSYEKL. Trimming took 0 bases from V and 2 from J, leaving 9 bases between them. The CDR3 is 15 amino acids. CDR3 DNA: TGCGCCAGCAGCCAAGAGGGAGCGCCCACAGATACGCAGTATTTT. Residues: CASSQEGAPTDTQYF.

The chain recombines TRBV6-5 with TRBJ1-1, with D maybe TRBD1 (6 bases). V lost 5 bases to trimming and J lost 10 bases, with 14 bases between them. Germline values: CDR1 MNHEY, CDR2 SVGAGI. The CDR3 is 12 amino acids. The CDR3 region is CASSIRGGVAFF. CDR3 sequence (DNA): TGTGCCAGCAGTATTAGGGGGGGGGTAGCTTTCTTT.

This clone has only a few counts. V gene TRBV24-1 combines with J gene TRBJ2-1; 7 nucleotides line up with TRBD2. There are 12 residues in the CDR3. CDR1 KGHDR and CDR2 SFDVKD come from the germline V gene. Trimming cost V 9 bases and J 3 bases; bases outside gene matches: 1. The CDR3 sequence is CATRDYYNEQFF. CDR3 DNA: TGTGCCACCCGGGACTACTACAATGAGCAGTTCTTC.

This clone was seen a few times. The V call is TRBV14, the J call TRBJ2-5; D gene unclear. V lost 0 bases to trimming and J lost 3 bases, with 11 bases between them. Germline V CDR1 and CDR2: SGHDN, FVKESK. The length of the CDR3 is 15 residues. In DNA, the CDR3 is TGTGCCAGCAGCCAAGATCACCGGCAGAAAGAGACCCAGTACTTC. Translating it yields CASSQDHRQKETQYF.

This clone was picked up many times. This rearrangement joins TRBV5-4 to TRBJ2-3, with 8 bases matching TRBD2. Per the germline V gene, CDR1 is SGHNT and CDR2 is YYREEE (reference sequence). After removal of 0 bases from V and 2 bases from J, the junction contained 5 bases not matched to a gene. CDR3 length: 16 amino acids. CDR3 protein: CASSLDLSGATDTQYF. In nucleotides, the CDR3 is TGTGCCAGCAGCTTGGACCTTAGCGGGGCCACAGATACGCAGTATTTT. The full variable domain, its missing parts supplied by reference TRBV5-4 and TRBJ2-3, is ETGVTQSPTHLIKTRGQQVTLRCSSQSGHNTVSWYQQALGQGPQFIFQYYREEENGRGNFPPRFSGLQFPNYSSELNVNALELDDSALYLCASSLDLSGATDTQYFGPGTRLTVL.

This chain connects TRBV7-9 to TRBJ1-2; D may be TRBD1 (5 bases). Germline V gene sequence: CDR1 SEHNR, CDR2 FQNEAQ (reference sequence). V was shortened by 2 bases and J by 7 bases, with 14 bases between the two germline ends. The CDR3 consists of 14 residues. DNA for the CDR3: TGTGCCAGCAGCTTAATGGTAGGGGAGACTGGCTACACCTTC. Encoded protein: CASSLMVGETGYTF.

V and J are TRBV7-9 and TRBJ1-2; 10 positions match TRBD1. Germline CDR1 SEHNR, CDR2 FQNEAQ (reference sequence). V dropped 1 base and J dropped 4; count of bases not matched to a gene: 3. This CDR3 is 15 amino acids long. The CDR3 spells CASSLGDRGGYGYTF. The CDR3 coding sequence is TGTGCCAGCAGCTTAGGGGACAGGGGTGGCTATGGCTACACCTTC.

This chain connects TRBV24-1 to TRBJ1-5, with TRBD1 as a possible D gene (5 bases). Germline V gene lookup returns CDR1 KGHDR and CDR2 SFDVKD. The CDR3 loop spans 14 amino acids. Trimming shortened V by 3 bases and J by 4 bases, and 9 bases separated the two germline ends. The CDR3 is CATSDPGGNQPQHF. CDR3 nucleotide sequence: TGTGCCACCAGTGATCCTGGGGGGAATCAGCCCCAGCATTTT.

This clone was counted between two and nine times. CDR3 nucleotides: TGTGCCAGCAGTTTGTTGACAGGGGTTCAGCCCCAGCATTTT. Residues: CASSLLTGVQPQHF. The chain recombines TRBV28 with TRBJ1-5, with 8 nucleotides matching TRBD1. V trimming: 3 bases; J trimming: 6 bases; junction bases outside the gene matches: 4. The germline gives CDR1 MDHEN, CDR2 SYDVKM. CDR3 length: 14 amino acids.

The chain carries TRBV5-4 and TRBJ1-2; 10 nucleotides agree with TRBD1. The CDR3 has 15 amino acids. With V trimmed by 4 bases and J by 4 bases, 7 bases remained unmatched. Germline V gene sequence: CDR1 SGHNT, CDR2 YYREEE (reference sequence). CDR3 loop: CASSTRDRGTYGYTF. The CDR3 coding sequence is TGTGCCAGCAGCACCCGGGACAGGGGCACCTATGGCTACACCTTC.

This chain connects TRBV6-1 to TRBJ2-2; 8 nucleotides line up with TRBD1. Per germline, CDR1 MNHNS and CDR2 SASEGT. The V segment lost 6 bases and the J segment 5 bases; nucleotides outside the gene matches: 8. The CDR3 sequence is 15 residues long. This CDR3 is CASSIGQGRTGELFF. The CDR3, as DNA: TGTGCCAGCAGCATAGGACAGGGAAGGACCGGGGAGCTGTTTTTT.

The chain couples TRBV28 to TRBJ2-7; 13 nucleotides align to TRBD2. Trimming took 7 bases from V and 4 from J; bases not matched to a gene: 4. The CDR3 consists of 14 residues. Germline-derived CDR1 and CDR2 are MDHEN and SYDVKM. The CDR3 DNA sequence: TGTGCCAGCACGGGGACTAGCGGGAAGTACGAGCAGTACTTC. Translating gives CASTGTSGKYEQYF.

In its sample, this clone was seen once. The rearrangement uses TRBV4-1 and TRBJ1-4, with D perhaps matching TRBD1 (5 bases). There are 16 residues in the CDR3. V was pared by 0 bases and J by 3 bases, with 11 bases between. Germline V gene sequence: CDR1 MGHRA, CDR2 YSYEKL. This CDR3 is CASSQDLRGANEKLFF. The DNA of the CDR3 is TGCGCCAGCAGCCAAGATCTTAGGGGTGCTAATGAAAAACTGTTTTTT.

V gene TRBV7-9 combines with J gene TRBJ2-5; tentatively, D is TRBD1 or TRBD2 (5 bases each). Germline V gene data show CDR1 as SEHNR and CDR2 as FQNEAQ (reference sequence). Deletions cut 5 bases from V and 4 bases from J, with 17 bases between. This CDR3 is 15 amino acids long. CDR3 bases: TGTGCCAGCAGCGGGGACGAGGGCAGCATAGAGACCCAGTACTTC. Residues: CASSGDEGSIETQYF.

The rearrangement uses TRBV28 and TRBJ2-1; D is undetermined. V was trimmed by 2 bases and J by 4 bases, leaving 9 bases between them. This CDR3 is built from 14 residues. Per the germline V gene, CDR1 is MDHEN and CDR2 is SYDVKM. The DNA of the CDR3 is TGTGCCAGCAGTTTAACCCACCAATACAATGAGCAGTTCTTC. The encoded protein is CASSLTHQYNEQFF.

The V gene is TRBV15, the J gene TRBJ2-3; D is unclear. Trimming left V 8 bases short and J 1 base short, with 7 bases between. Germline CDR1 LNHNV, CDR2 YYDKDF (reference sequence). The CDR3 runs 12 residues. In DNA form, the CDR3 reads TGTGCCACCGGCTTGGGCACAGATACGCAGTATTTT. As protein: CATGLGTDTQYF. The complete variable domain, with remaining parts taken from reference TRBV15 and TRBJ2-3, reads DAMVIQNPRYQVTQFGKPVTLSCSQTLNHNVMYWYQQKSSQAPKLLFHYYDKDFNNEADTPDNFQSRRPNTSFCFLDIRSPGLGDTAMYLCATGLGTDTQYFGPGTRLTVL.

The chain couples TRBV19 to TRBJ2-1, with 10 bases identical to TRBD2. V was pared by 5 bases and J by 8 bases, with 6 bases of the junction left unmatched. Germline V CDR1 and CDR2: LNHDA, SQIVND (reference sequence). CDR3 length: 14 amino acids. CDR3 region: CASSPSGSTYEQFF. In nucleotides, the CDR3 is TGTGCCAGTAGTCCTAGCGGGAGTACGTATGAGCAGTTCTTC.

V gene TRBV3-1 (or the pseudogene TRBV3-2) combines with J gene TRBJ2-1, with D perhaps assigned TRBD1 or TRBD2 (5 bases each). Trimming took off 1 base at V and 8 bases at J, with 9 bases between the two ends. The V gene's germline CDR1 is LGHDT and CDR2 YNNKEL (reference sequence). This CDR3 has 13 amino acids. CDR3 coding DNA: TGTGCCAGCAGCCAAGGGGGACGGTATGAGCAGTTCTTC. This encodes CASSQGGRYEQFF.